Listed below are T cell receptor beta chains from one sample, sequenced in a study of T-cell memory formation after mild COVID-19. Each CDR3 protein gets one entry after TCRdb re-called the 5' RACE reads with MiXCR. Of under 700,000 distinct CDR3 sequences detected, 20% appear once; the ten largest clones hold around 13%. Specimen: PBMCs or a T cell subset sorted from them (not recorded which). The receptors come from an adult woman who had mild COVID-19 (a few samples of this study predate the infection). Cell type and time point are not known. Both conserved end residues are part of each CDR3. A D gene is named only where the DNA matches it firmly. Size is omitted from some rows. Given values are once, few, many or a class for expanded clones.

CASSLGRAGQKGGYTF	TGTGCCAGCAGCTTAGGGAGGGCCGGGCAGAAGGGTGGCTACACCTTC	NA	TRBJ1-2	TRBV7-2	NA
CASSFGQGETDTQYF	TGTGCCAGCAGCTTCGGACAGGGGGAGACAGATACGCAGTATTTT	TRBD1	TRBJ2-3	TRBV7-9	few
CASSAPLGTFKSSYNEQFF	TGTGCCAGCAGCGCACCTCTTGGGACTTTCAAGAGCTCCTACAATGAGCAGTTCTTC	NA	TRBJ2-1	TRBV9	few
CASSQDREGRGEFF	TGCGCCAGCAGCCAAGATCGGGAAGGGCGGGGGGAGTTCTTC	TRBD2	TRBJ2-1	TRBV4-3	few
CASSQDIDPGGYEQYF	TGTGCCAGCAGCCAAGACATTGACCCAGGGGGCTACGAGCAGTACTTC	TRBD1	TRBJ2-7	TRBV3-1	many
CASSYDPPGLVSMNTEAFF	TGTGCCAGCAGTTACGATCCACCGGGACTGGTTTCCATGAACACTGAAGCTTTCTTT	NA	TRBJ1-1	TRBV6-5	NA
CASSYAETQYF	TGTGCCAGCAGCTACGCGGAGACCCAGTACTTC	NA	TRBJ2-5	TRBV7-8	many
CASSLGHQPQHF	TGTGCCAGCAGTCTAGGACATCAGCCCCAGCATTTT	NA	TRBJ1-5	TRBV12-3/TRBV12-4	few
CATSGGLADPYEQYF	TGTGCCACCAGTGGGGGACTAGCCGATCCCTACGAGCAGTACTTC	TRBD2	TRBJ2-7	TRBV24-1	few
CATSRESGSNTEAFF	TGTGCCACCAGCAGAGAATCGGGGTCGAACACTGAAGCTTTCTTT	NA	TRBJ1-1	TRBV15	NA
CASSQGEGGTQLDGYTF	TGCGCCAGCAGCCAAGGTGAAGGGGGGACACAATTGGATGGCTACACCTTC	NA	TRBJ1-2	TRBV4-1	NA